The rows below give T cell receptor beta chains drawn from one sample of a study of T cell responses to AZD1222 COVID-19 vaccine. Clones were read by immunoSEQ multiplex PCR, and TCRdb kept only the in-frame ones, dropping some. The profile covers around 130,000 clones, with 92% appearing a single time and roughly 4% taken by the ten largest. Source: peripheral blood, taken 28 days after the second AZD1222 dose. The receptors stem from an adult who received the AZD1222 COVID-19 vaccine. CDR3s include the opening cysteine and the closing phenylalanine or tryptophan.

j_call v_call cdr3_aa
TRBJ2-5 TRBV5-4 CASSGESKETQYF
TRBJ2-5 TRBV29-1 CSVEARIQETQYF
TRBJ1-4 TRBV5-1 CASRVRGQTNEKLFF
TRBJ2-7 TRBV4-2 CASSQALSQGAEQYF
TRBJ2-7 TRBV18 CASSAPVPAYEQYF
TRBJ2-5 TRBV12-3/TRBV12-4 CASSLREETQYF
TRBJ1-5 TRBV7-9 CASSLGQSNQPQHF
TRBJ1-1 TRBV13 CASSLLGTRPEAFF
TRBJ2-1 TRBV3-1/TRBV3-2 CASSQASGLDSNEQFF
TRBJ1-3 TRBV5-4 CASSSKGPHSGNTIYF
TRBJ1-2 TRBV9 CASSPNSYRYGYTF
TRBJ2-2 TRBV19 CASSAQGAGELFF
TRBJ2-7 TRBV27 CASGRGLNEQYF
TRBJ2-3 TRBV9 CASSVARAGSTDTQYF
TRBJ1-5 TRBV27 CASGLPYSNQPQHF
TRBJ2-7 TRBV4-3 CASSQDYRTRYGGYEQYF
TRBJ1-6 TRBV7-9 CASSPRGENSPLHF
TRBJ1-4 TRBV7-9 CASSLSRAGEEKLFF
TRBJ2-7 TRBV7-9 CASSYDRAVDEQYF
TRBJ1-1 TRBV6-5 CASSRDWGTEAFF
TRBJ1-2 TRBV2 CASSDNGYGYTF
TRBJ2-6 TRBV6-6 CASSSGANVLTF
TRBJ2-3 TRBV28 CASSGRTDTQYF
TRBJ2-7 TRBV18 CASSTHPGSLYEQYF
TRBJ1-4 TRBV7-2 CASSLVRGLLFF
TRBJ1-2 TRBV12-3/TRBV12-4 CASSLTRGYGYTF
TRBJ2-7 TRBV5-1 CASSLSLGTGEQYF
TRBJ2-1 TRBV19 CASRLRDRVNEQFF
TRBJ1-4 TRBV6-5 CASLFRGSNEKLFF